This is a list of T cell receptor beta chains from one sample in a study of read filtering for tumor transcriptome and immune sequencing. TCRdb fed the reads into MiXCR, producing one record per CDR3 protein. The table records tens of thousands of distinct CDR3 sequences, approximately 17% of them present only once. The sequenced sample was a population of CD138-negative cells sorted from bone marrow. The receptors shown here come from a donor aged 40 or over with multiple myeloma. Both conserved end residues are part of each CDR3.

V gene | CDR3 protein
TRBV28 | CASSFFHRGNEQFF
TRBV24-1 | CATSDLHGTTRDEQFF
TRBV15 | CATSFPSPGQPQHF
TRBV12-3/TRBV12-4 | CASSSRDYQETQYF
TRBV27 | CASIKFSGRPAYEQYF
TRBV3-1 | CASSPPGYLSYEQYF
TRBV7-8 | CASSLAAGHLTNTEAFF
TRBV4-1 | CASSRGQGASYEQYF
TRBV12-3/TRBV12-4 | CASSPVEVTEAFF
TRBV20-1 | CSASQPLTRRTGELFF
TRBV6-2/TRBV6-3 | CASRKLAGKKETQYF
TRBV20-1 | CSAIRASEKLFF
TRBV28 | CASGLGGARASTDTQYF
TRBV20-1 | CSAELAGETQYF
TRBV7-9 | CASSLLRGQETQYF
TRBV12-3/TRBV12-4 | CASSDRDSPLHF
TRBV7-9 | CASSLGEVTSTDTQYF
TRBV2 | CASSPGTDSYEQYF
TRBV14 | CASSQSRAPYEQYF
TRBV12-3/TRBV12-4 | CASSPQTGSIYF
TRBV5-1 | CASSLGTGGGLQYF
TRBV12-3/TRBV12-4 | CASSPGNGTGYNEQFF
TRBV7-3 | CASSFTSGGARTGELFF
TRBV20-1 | CSARGSGQFDGELFF
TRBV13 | CASSRTSGIDGADTQYF
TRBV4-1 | CASSQGVWSDADTQYF
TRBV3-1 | CASSQNRVGTGELFF
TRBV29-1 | CSVGEASGDTQYF